This passage covers 20 T cell receptor beta chains from one sample sequenced in a study of glioma-infiltrating T cells after dendritic cell vaccination (dated by TCRdb to the mid-2010s). Libraries were made using the immunoSEQ multiplex PCR assay. TCRdb's version of the immuneACCESS table is confined to in-frame rearrangements and falls short of the full clone set. An unresolved V gene accounts for under half of the shortfall where checked; the remainder is of unknown origin. Present in this sample are 110,000 or so clones, roughly 89% of which were seen just once. Of the sample, 2.7% falls within the top ten clones. Per the publication, the time point label means: after dendritic cell vaccination, including at tumor progression/relapse. The sequences come from blood, collected after dendritic cell vaccination. The source is a human donor with glioblastoma.

The chain employs TRBV9 and TRBJ1-3, with 7 nucleotides matching TRBD1. The CDR3 is made up of 17 amino acids. V gave up 3 bases and J gave up 0 bases; unmatched junction bases: 9. Germline V gene sequence: CDR1 SGDLS, CDR2 YYNGEE. CDR3 DNA sequence: TGTGCCAGCAGCGCCACTACAAGGACAGGCTCTGGAAACACCATATATTTT. Translated, it gives CASSATTRTGSGNTIYF. Filled out from reference TRBV9 and TRBJ1-3, the complete variable domain reads DSGVTQTPKHLITATGQRVTLRCSPRSGDLSVYWYQQSLDQGLQFLIQYYNGEERAKGNILERFSAQQFPDLHSELNLSSLELGDSALYFCASSATTRTGSGNTIYFGEGSWLTVV.

The rearrangement uses TRBV27 and TRBJ1-4; 8 bases line up with TRBD1. Germline V gene sequence: CDR1 MNHEY, CDR2 SMNVEV (reference sequence). Trimming removed 2 bases from V and 5 bases from J; junction bases left unmatched: 7. The CDR3 runs 16 residues. Written as DNA, the CDR3 is TGTGCCAGCAGTTTAGTAGTCGACAGGGGAAATGAAAAACTGTTTTTT. Translation: CASSLVVDRGNEKLFF. Full variable domain (remainder filled in from reference TRBV27 and TRBJ1-4): EAQVTQNPRYLITVTGKKLTVTCSQNMNHEYMSWYRQDPGLGLRQIYYSMNVEVTDKGDVPEGYKVSRKEKRNFPLILESPSPNQTSLYFCASSLVVDRGNEKLFFGSGTQLSVL.

The chain's CDR3 is CASSLSLSYNLDEQFF. DNA for the CDR3: TGTGCCAGCAGTTTATCCCTTAGCTATAACTTAGATGAGCAGTTCTTC. V and J are TRBV27 and TRBJ2-1; D gene ambiguous. V lost 0 bases and J 8 bases, leaving 17 bases between the germline ends. Germline V gene sequence: CDR1 MNHEY, CDR2 SMNVEV (reference sequence). The CDR3 length is 16 residues.

The chain combines TRBV19 with TRBJ1-6; TRBD1 is a possible D gene (6 bases). V lost 3 bases and J 7 bases, leaving 10 bases between the germline ends. Germline V CDR1 and CDR2: LNHDA, SQIVND (reference sequence). The CDR3 is 14 amino acids. CDR3 bases: TGTGCCAGTAGTATGGTCAGGGGCAATTCACCCCTCCACTTT. Protein: CASSMVRGNSPLHF.

The chain employs TRBV2 and TRBJ2-5, with 9 bases that match TRBD2. The V and J ends lost 5 bases and 5 bases, in that order; junction bases with no gene match: 6. Germline loops: CDR1 SNHLY, CDR2 FYNNEI. The CDR3 consists of 14 residues. Here the CDR3 reads CASSRSGSWETQYF. The DNA for the CDR3 is TGTGCCAGCAGTCGTAGCGGGAGTTGGGAGACCCAGTACTTC.

The chain employs TRBV7-9 and TRBJ1-3, with D possibly being TRBD1 (5 bases). CDR1 SEHNR and CDR2 FQNEAQ come from the germline V gene (reference sequence). The germline V and J ends were trimmed by 1 base and 4 bases, with 8 bases remaining between them. The CDR3 length is 14 residues. In DNA, the CDR3 is TGTGCCAGCAGCTTAGGGTGGGGCGGAAACACCATATATTTT. Translating it yields CASSLGWGGNTIYF.

V gene TRBV6-1 combines with J gene TRBJ2-7; the D gene is possibly TRBD1 (6 bases). Germline V lookup: CDR1 MNHNS, CDR2 SASEGT. The V and J ends lost 2 bases and 3 bases respectively, with 11 bases between them. The CDR3 spans 14 residues. The CDR3 region is CASSESGTNYEQYF. The CDR3 DNA sequence: TGTGCCAGCAGTGAATCCGGGACAAACTACGAGCAGTACTTC.

V usage is TRBV6-4 and J usage is TRBJ1-5, with TRBD1 identical over 7 bases. Germline V gene lookup returns CDR1 MRHNA and CDR2 SNTAGT. V gave up 1 base and J gave up 0 bases; unmatched junction bases: 6. This CDR3 spans 17 amino acids. Written as DNA, the CDR3 is TGTGCCAGCAGTGACTGGTGGACAGGAGATAGCAATCAGCCCCAGCATTTT. Protein product: CASSDWWTGDSNQPQHF.

The chain has TRBV2 and TRBJ2-5, with 9 bases matching TRBD1. The CDR3 runs to 13 residues. The germline gives CDR1 SNHLY, CDR2 FYNNEI. The junction had 3 bases not matched to a gene; V was cut back by 6 bases and J by 4 bases. CDR3 residues: CASRPTGGETQYF. The CDR3 DNA follows: TGTGCCAGCAGGCCGACAGGGGGAGAGACCCAGTACTTC.

V is TRBV27 and J is TRBJ2-7; D might be TRBD2 (7 bases). Germline V CDR1 and CDR2: MNHEY, SMNVEV (reference sequence). Trimming shortened V by 5 bases and J by 12 bases, and 23 bases separated the two germline ends. This CDR3 is built from 14 residues. The CDR3 loop reads CASSADWGAGRGYF. The CDR3 nucleotides are TGTGCCAGCAGTGCAGACTGGGGGGCGGGGAGGGGGTACTTC.

The chain employs TRBV5-4 and TRBJ1-2; no clear D gene. The CDR3 runs 16 residues. Germline V CDR1 and CDR2: SGHNT, YYREEE (reference sequence). The V gene lost 0 bases and the J gene lost 0 bases, with 12 bases spanning the gap. CDR3 DNA: TGTGCCAGCAGCTTGGGAGGGATCACTCCTAACTATGGCTACACCTTC. Protein product: CASSLGGITPNYGYTF.

The chain couples TRBV5-5 to TRBJ1-3; D ambiguous. The CDR3 length is 14 residues. With 0 bases removed from V and 4 bases from J, the gap between germline ends came to 8 bases. Looked up from germline, CDR1 is SGHKS and CDR2 is YYEKEE (reference sequence). Written as DNA, the CDR3 is TGTGCCAGCAGCTTGGAGCCTGTGGGAAACACCATATATTTT. This codes for CASSLEPVGNTIYF.

The rearrangement uses TRBV30 and TRBJ1-4, with TRBD1 as a possible D gene (5 bases). Germline V gene lookup returns CDR1 GTSNPN and CDR2 SVGIG (reference sequence). This CDR3 spans 15 amino acids. The V and J ends lost 0 bases and 6 bases respectively, with 14 bases between them. The CDR3 region has the DNA TGTGCCTGGAGTGTCGGGGCGGGACTCTATGAAAAACTGTTTTTT. Translated, it gives CAWSVGAGLYEKLFF.

The rearrangement joins TRBV2 to TRBJ1-5, with D maybe TRBD1 (5 bases). Per germline, CDR1 SNHLY and CDR2 FYNNEI. This CDR3 is built from 14 residues. Trimming took 5 bases from V and 6 from J, leaving 14 bases between them. CDR3 loop: CASSFDSSGQPQHF. The CDR3 DNA is TGTGCCAGCAGTTTCGACAGCTCCGGTCAGCCCCAGCATTTT.

The chain is built from TRBV19 and TRBJ2-7; D is possibly TRBD1 (6 bases). Germline lookup yields CDR1 LNHDA and CDR2 SQIVND (reference sequence). This CDR3 is built from 15 residues. The V end was cut by 4 bases, the J end by 3 bases, with 16 bases between. CDR3 in DNA: TGTGCCAGTAGTAAACCGGGACAAGGTTACTACGAGCAGTACTTC. The encoded protein is CASSKPGQGYYEQYF.

The chain joins TRBV10-3 to TRBJ2-5; 7 nucleotides match TRBD1. The V gene end was trimmed by 3 bases and the J gene end by 3 bases; junction bases not matched to a gene: 10. The CDR3 has 16 residues. Germline V lookup: CDR1 ENHRY, CDR2 SYGVKD. In nucleotides, the CDR3 is TGTGCCATCAGTGATGCGAGACAGGGCGTAAAAGAGACCCAGTACTTC. Encoded protein: CAISDARQGVKETQYF.

The chain recombines TRBV6-1 with TRBJ2-1, with D maybe TRBD1 (5 bases). The V and J ends lost 7 bases and 0 bases respectively, with 13 bases between them. Germline-derived CDR1 and CDR2 are MNHNS and SASEGT. The CDR3 length is 15 residues. The CDR3 region is CASMKQVSSYNEQFF. The CDR3 DNA follows: TGTGCCAGCATGAAACAGGTTAGCTCCTACAATGAGCAGTTCTTC.

J is TRBJ2-5 and V is TRBV25-1, with 11 bases that match TRBD2. The CDR3 runs to 16 residues. Trimming at V came to 5 bases and at J to 2 bases, leaving 7 bases not matched to a gene. The germline gives CDR1 MGHDK, CDR2 SYGVNS. The CDR3 loop is CASSWAGLAAQETQYF. CDR3 DNA sequence: TGTGCCAGCAGTTGGGCGGGACTAGCGGCACAAGAGACCCAGTACTTC.

This clone was picked up a small number of times. The CDR3 sequence is CSVQPGQINTEAFF. The CDR3 DNA reads TGCAGCGTGCAACCGGGACAGATAAACACTGAAGCTTTCTTT. The V gene is TRBV29-1, the J gene TRBJ1-1; 7 bases align to TRBD1. This CDR3 contains 14 residues. J was trimmed by 2 bases and V by 6 bases; bases with no gene match: 9. Germline V gives CDR1 SQVTM, CDR2 ANQGSEA.

The chain couples TRBV7-3 to TRBJ2-5; possibly TRBD2 for D (5 bases). The germline V gene encodes CDR1 SGHTA and CDR2 FQGTGA. Trimming cost V 8 bases and J 5 bases, with 9 bases left between them. The CDR3 runs 11 residues. CDR3 DNA sequence: TGTGCCAGCTCCACGGGGGAGACCCAGTACTTC. The encoded protein is CASSTGETQYF.